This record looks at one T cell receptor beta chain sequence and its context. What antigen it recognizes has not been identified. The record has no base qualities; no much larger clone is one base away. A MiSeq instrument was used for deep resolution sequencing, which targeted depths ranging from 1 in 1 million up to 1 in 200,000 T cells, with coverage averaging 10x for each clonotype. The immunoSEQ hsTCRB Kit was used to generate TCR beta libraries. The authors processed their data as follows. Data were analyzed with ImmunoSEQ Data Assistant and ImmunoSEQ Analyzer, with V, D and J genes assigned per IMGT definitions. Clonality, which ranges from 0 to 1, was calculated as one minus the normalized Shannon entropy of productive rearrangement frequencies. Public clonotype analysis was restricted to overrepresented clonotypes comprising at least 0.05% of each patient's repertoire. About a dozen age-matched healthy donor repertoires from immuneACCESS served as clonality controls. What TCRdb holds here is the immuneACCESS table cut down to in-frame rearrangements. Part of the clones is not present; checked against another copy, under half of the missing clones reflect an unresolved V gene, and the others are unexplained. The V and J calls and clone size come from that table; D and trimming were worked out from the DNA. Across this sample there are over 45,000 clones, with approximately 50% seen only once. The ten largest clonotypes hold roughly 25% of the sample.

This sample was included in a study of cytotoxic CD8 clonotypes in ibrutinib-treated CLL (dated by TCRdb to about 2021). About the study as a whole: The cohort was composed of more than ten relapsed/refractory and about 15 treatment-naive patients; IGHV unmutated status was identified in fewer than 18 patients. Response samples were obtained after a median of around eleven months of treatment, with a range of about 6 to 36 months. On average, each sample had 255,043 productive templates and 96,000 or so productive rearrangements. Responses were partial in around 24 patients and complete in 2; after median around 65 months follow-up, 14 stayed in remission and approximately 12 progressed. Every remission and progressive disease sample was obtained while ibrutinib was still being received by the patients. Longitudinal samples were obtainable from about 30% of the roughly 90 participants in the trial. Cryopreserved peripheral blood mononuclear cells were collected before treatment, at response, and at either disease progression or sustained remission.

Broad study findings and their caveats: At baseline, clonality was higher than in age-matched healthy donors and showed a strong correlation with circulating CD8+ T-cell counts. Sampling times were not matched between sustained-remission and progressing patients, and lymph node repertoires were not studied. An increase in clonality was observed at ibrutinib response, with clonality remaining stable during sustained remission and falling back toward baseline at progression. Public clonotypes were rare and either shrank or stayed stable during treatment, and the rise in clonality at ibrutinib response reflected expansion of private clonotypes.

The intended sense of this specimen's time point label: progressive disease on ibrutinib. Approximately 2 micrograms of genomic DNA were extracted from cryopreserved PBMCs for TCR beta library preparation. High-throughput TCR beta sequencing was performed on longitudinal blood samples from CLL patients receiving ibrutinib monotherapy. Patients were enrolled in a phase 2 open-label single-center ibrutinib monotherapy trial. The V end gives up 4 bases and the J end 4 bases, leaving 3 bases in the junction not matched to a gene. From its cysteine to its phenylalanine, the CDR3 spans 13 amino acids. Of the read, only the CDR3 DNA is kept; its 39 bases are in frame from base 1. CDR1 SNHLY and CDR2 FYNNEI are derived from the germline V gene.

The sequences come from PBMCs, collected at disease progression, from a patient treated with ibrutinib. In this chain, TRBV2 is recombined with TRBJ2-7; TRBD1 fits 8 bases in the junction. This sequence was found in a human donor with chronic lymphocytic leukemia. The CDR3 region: CASSARGQYEQYF. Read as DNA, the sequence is TGTGCCAGCAGTGCCAGGGGGCAGTACGAGCAGTACTTC.